This T cell receptor (beta chain) was identified during a study of blood T cells in healthy people across ages. A J-beta primer mix and a sample-barcoded 5' primer were used in a second PCR of about 6 to 12 cycles. In TCRdb, the 5' RACE reads were re-called with MiXCR into one record per CDR3 protein. The sample gives over 1,500,000 distinct CDR3 sequences, approximately 40% of which show up once; 20% to 25% is in the top ten. This CDR3 is built from 15 residues. V was clipped by 8 bases and J by 0 bases; unmatched bases: 6. Germline CDR1 and CDR2: DFQATT and SNEGSKA (reference sequence). V is TRBV20-1 and J is TRBJ2-6; 8 bases are a match to TRBD2. The clonotype comes from a human donor in good health. Sequences were obtained from blood. The CDR3 spells CSPQRGLSGANVLTF. The CDR3 DNA sequence: TGCAGTCCCCAGCGGGGGCTCTCTGGGGCCAACGTCCTGACTTTC.